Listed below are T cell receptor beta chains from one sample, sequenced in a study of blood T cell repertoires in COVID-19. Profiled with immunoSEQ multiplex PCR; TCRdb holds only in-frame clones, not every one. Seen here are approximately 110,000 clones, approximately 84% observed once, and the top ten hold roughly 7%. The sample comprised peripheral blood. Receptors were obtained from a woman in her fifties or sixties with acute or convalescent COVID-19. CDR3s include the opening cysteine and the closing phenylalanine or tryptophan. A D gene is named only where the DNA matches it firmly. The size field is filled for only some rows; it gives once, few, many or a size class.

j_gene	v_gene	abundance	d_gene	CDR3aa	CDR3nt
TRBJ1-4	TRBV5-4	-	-	CASSWGRVGEKLFF	TGTGCCAGCAGCTGGGGCAGGGTTGGTGAAAAACTGTTTTTT
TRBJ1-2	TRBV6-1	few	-	CASSAARGSDYGYTF	TGTGCCAGCAGTGCAGCTAGGGGGTCGGACTATGGCTACACCTTC
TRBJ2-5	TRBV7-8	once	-	CASSLYASQYF	TGTGCCAGCAGCTTATACGCGTCCCAGTACTTC
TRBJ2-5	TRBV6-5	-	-	CASSDLTGFETQYF	TGTGCCAGCTCCGACTTGACGGGGTTTGAGACCCAGTACTTC
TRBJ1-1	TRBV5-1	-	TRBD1	CASSLGGQFNTEAFF	TGCGCCAGCAGCTTGGGGGGACAGTTTAACACTGAAGCTTTCTTT
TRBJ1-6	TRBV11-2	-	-	CASSPEYNSPLHF	TGTGCCAGCAGCCCGGAGTATAATTCACCCCTCCACTTT
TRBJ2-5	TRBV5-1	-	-	CASSLQVEETQYF	TGCGCCAGCAGCCTACAGGTGGAAGAGACCCAGTACTTC
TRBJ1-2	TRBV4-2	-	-	CASSQDSAPGLNYGYTF	TGTGCCAGCAGCCAAGATTCAGCCCCAGGTTTAAACTATGGCTACACCTTC
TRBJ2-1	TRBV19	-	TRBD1	CASSIGYGGVGQGPYNEQFF	TGTGCCAGTAGTATAGGGTATGGAGGGGTGGGACAGGGGCCCTACAATGAGCAGTTCTTC
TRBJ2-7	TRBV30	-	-	CAWSREHEQYF	TGTGCCTGGAGTCGGGAGCACGAGCAGTACTTC
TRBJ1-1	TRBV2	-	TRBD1	CASSEATGLEREAFF	TGTGCCAGCAGTGAAGCGACAGGGTTGGAACGAGAAGCTTTCTTT
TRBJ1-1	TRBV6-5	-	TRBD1	CASKGTGKAFF	TGTGCCAGCAAGGGGACAGGGAAAGCTTTCTTT
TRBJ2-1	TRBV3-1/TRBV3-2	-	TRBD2	CASSPLAGGPSHEQFF	TGTGCCAGCAGCCCACTAGCGGGGGGGCCTTCCCATGAGCAGTTCTTC
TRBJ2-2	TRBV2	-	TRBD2	CASSERLAGVAGELFF	TGTGCCAGCAGTGAAAGGCTAGCGGGGGTCGCCGGGGAGCTGTTTTTT
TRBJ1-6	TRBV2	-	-	CASASEGNSPLHF	TGTGCCAGCGCGTCGGAGGGGAATTCACCCCTCCACTTT
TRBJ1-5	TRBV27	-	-	CASRPLDRSNQPQHF	TGTGCCAGCAGGCCCTTGGACAGAAGCAATCAGCCCCAGCATTTT
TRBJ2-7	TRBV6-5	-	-	CASRPLGAYEQYF	TGTGCCAGCAGACCCCTGGGGGCGTACGAGCAGTACTTC
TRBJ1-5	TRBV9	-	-	CASSVGGGQYQPQHF	TGTGCCAGCAGCGTAGGGGGGGGGCAGTATCAGCCCCAGCATTTT
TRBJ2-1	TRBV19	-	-	CASRSSGHYNEQFF	TGTGCCAGTAGATCATCTGGACATTACAATGAGCAGTTCTTC
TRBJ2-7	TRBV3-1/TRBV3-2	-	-	CASSQVTAGVYEQYF	TGTGCCAGCAGCCAAGTAACCGCAGGCGTCTACGAGCAGTACTTC
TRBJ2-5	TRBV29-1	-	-	CSVPQEAVAETQYF	TGCAGCGTCCCTCAGGAGGCAGTTGCGGAGACCCAGTACTTC
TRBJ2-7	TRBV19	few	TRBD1	CASSPQGGEQYF	TGTGCCAGTAGTCCACAGGGGGGAGAGCAGTACTTC
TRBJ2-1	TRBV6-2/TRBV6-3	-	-	CASSYAGASYNEQFF	TGTGCCAGCAGTTACGCGGGGGCCTCATACAATGAGCAGTTCTTC
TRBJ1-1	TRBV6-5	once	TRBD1	CASSRQGVTEAFF	TGTGCCAGCAGCCGACAGGGAGTCACTGAAGCTTTCTTT
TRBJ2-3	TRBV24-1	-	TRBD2	CATSDSRGGGGTDTQYF	TGTGCCACCAGTGATAGCCGGGGGGGTGGTGGCACAGATACGCAGTATTTT
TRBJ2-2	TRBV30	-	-	CAWSPLRGYNGGELFF	TGTGCCTGGAGTCCTCTCCGGGGGTATAATGGCGGGGAGCTGTTTTTT
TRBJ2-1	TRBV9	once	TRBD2	CASSVRGVHNEQFF	TGTGCCAGCAGCGTACGGGGGGTCCACAATGAGCAGTTCTTC
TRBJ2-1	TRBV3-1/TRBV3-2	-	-	CASTPVPKAGEQFF	TGTGCCAGCACCCCGGTTCCTAAGGCGGGTGAGCAGTTCTTC
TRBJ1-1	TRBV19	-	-	CASTPRWVTEAFF	TGTGCCAGTACCCCGAGGTGGGTTACTGAAGCTTTCTTT
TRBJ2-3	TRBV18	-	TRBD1	CASSPPTGRLAQYF	TGTGCCAGCTCACCCCCGACAGGGAGACTCGCCCAGTATTTT
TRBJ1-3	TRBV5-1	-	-	CASSLVSGGNTIYF	TGCGCCAGCAGCTTGGTTTCAGGTGGAAACACCATATATTTT
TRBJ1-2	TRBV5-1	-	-	CASSLSGQPNYGYTF	TGCGCCAGCAGCTTGTCCGGACAGCCGAACTATGGCTACACCTTC
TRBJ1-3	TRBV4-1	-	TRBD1	CASSWRDSPLNTIYF	TGCGCCAGCAGCTGGAGGGACAGCCCGTTAAACACCATATATTTT
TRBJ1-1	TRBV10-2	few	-	CASSWAGNPEAFF	TGCGCCAGCAGTTGGGCAGGGAACCCTGAAGCTTTCTTT
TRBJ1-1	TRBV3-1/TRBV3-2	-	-	CASRDRRAVKGTEAFF	TGTGCCAGCAGGGACAGAAGGGCGGTCAAGGGGACTGAAGCTTTCTTT
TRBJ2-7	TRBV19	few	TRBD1	CASSIQGAMYEQYF	TGTGCCAGTAGTATACAGGGGGCAATGTACGAGCAGTACTTC
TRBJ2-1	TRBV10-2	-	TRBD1	CASSESTGGVGEQFF	TGCGCCAGCAGTGAGTCGACAGGGGGTGTGGGGGAGCAGTTCTTC
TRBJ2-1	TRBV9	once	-	CATSYAGTYNEQFF	TGTGCCACCTCATATGCGGGGACCTACAATGAGCAGTTCTTC
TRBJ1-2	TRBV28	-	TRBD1	CASSTPRRQGGGYTF	TGTGCCAGCAGCACCCCACGTAGACAGGGTGGTGGCTACACCTTC
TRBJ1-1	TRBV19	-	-	CASGRGPSNTEAFF	TGTGCCAGTGGGCGGGGGCCCTCGAACACTGAAGCTTTCTTT
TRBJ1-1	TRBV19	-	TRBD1	CASSITGANTEAFF	TGTGCCAGTAGTATCACAGGGGCGAACACTGAAGCTTTCTTT